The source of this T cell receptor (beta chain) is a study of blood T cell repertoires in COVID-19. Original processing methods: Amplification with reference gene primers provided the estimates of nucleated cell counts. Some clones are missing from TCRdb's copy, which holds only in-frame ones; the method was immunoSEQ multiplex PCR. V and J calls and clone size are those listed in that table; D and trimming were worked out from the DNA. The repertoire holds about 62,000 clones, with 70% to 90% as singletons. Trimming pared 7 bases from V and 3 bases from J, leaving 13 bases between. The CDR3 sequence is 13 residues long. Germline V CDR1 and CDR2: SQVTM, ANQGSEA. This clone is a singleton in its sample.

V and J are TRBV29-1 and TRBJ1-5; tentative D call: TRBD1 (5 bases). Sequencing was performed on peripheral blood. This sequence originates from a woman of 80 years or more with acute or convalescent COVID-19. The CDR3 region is CSAQDGHNQPQHF. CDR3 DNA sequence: TGCAGCGCCCAAGACGGACACAATCAGCCCCAGCATTTT.